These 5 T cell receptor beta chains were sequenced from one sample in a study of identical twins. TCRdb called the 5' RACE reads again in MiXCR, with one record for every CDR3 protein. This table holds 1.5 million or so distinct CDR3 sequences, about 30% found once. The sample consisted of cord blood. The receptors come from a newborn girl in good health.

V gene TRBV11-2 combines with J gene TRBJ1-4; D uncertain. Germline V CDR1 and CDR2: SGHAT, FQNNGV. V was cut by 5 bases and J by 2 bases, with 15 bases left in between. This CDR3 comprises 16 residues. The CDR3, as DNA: TGTGCCAGCAGCCCCATTCGGGGTGGCACTAATGAAAAACTGTTTTTT. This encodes CASSPIRGGTNEKLFF.

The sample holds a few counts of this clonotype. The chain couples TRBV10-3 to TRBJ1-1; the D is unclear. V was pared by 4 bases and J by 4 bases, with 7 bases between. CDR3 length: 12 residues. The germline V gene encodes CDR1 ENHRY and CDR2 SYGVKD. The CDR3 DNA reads TGTGCCATCAGTGGAGTATCCACTGAAGCTTTCTTT. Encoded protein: CAISGVSTEAFF.

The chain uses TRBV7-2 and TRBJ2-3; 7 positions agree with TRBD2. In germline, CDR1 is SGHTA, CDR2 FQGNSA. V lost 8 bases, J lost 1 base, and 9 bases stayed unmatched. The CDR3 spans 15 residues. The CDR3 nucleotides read TGTGCCAGCGGTTCGGGAGGCCGAGGCACAGATACGCAGTATTTT. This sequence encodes CASGSGGRGTDTQYF. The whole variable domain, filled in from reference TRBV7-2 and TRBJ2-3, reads GAGVSQSPSNKVTEKGKDVELRCDPISGHTALYWYRQSLGQGLEFLIYFQGNSAPDKSGLPSDRFSAERTGGSVSTLTIQRTQQEDSAVYLCASGSGGRGTDTQYFGPGTRLTVL.

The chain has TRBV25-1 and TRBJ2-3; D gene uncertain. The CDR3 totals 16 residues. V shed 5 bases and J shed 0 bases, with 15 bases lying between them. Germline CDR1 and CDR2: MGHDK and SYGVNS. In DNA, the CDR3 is TGTGCCAGCAGTAACCCCCCCGGACGGAGCACAGATACGCAGTATTTT. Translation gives CASSNPPGRSTDTQYF.

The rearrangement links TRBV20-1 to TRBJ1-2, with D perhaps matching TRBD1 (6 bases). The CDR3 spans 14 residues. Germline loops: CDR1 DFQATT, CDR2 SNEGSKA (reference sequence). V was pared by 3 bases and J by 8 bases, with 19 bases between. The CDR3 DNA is TGCAGTGCTAGTGGGACCACAGGGACTTCGGGCTACACCTTC. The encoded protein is CSASGTTGTSGYTF.